These T cell receptor beta chains were read from a single sample in a study of naive and memory T cell subsets. TCRdb passed the UMI-ligation and nested PCR reads through MiXCR, listing each CDR3 protein once. The data hold around 37,000 distinct CDR3 sequences, with 11% observed a single time. The sequences come from skin, collected from a tuberculin skin test site. Every receptor here comes from an adult in good health. Each CDR3 is given with its conserved first and last residue. The order of the fields is CDR3 protein, CDR3 DNA, D gene, J gene, clone size, V gene. D genes are given only for firm matches. Size values are once, few and many counts, or a class for expanded clones, and some rows have none.

cdr3_aa: CAISRRERVYF; cdr3_nt: TGTGCCATCAGTAGAAGGGAGAGGGTGTACTTC; d_call: .; j_call: TRBJ2-7; clone_size: many; v_call: TRBV10-3
cdr3_aa: CSAKRTAEAFF; cdr3_nt: TGCAGTGCTAAAAGGACAGCCGAAGCTTTCTTT; d_call: .; j_call: TRBJ1-1; clone_size: many; v_call: TRBV20-1
cdr3_aa: CASSVTQGAGEAFF; cdr3_nt: TGTGCCAGCAGCGTGACTCAGGGGGCTGGTGAAGCTTTCTTT; d_call: TRBD1; j_call: TRBJ1-1; clone_size: .; v_call: TRBV7-9
cdr3_aa: CSADLNYGYTF; cdr3_nt: TGCAGCGCAGACCTAAACTATGGCTACACCTTC; d_call: .; j_call: TRBJ1-2; clone_size: few; v_call: TRBV29-1
cdr3_aa: CASNPTGSYNEQFF; cdr3_nt: TGTGCCAGCAACCCGACAGGGTCCTACAATGAGCAGTTCTTC; d_call: TRBD1; j_call: TRBJ2-1; clone_size: many; v_call: TRBV6-5
cdr3_aa: CASSLLVTSYEQYF; cdr3_nt: TGTGCCAGCAGTTTATTGGTTACATCCTACGAGCAGTACTTC; d_call: .; j_call: TRBJ2-7; clone_size: many; v_call: TRBV27
cdr3_aa: CASSPQGLDAAKNIQYF; cdr3_nt: TGTGCCAGCAGCCCGCAAGGACTCGACGCTGCCAAAAACATTCAGTACTTC; d_call: .; j_call: TRBJ2-4; clone_size: many; v_call: TRBV4-2
cdr3_aa: CSASVQGNTEAFF; cdr3_nt: TGCAGTGCTAGCGTTCAGGGGAACACTGAAGCTTTCTTT; d_call: .; j_call: TRBJ1-1; clone_size: many; v_call: TRBV20-1
cdr3_aa: CASSSRWGQGYEQYF; cdr3_nt: TGTGCCAGCAGCTCCAGGTGGGGACAGGGCTACGAGCAGTACTTC; d_call: TRBD1; j_call: TRBJ2-7; clone_size: .; v_call: TRBV7-8
cdr3_aa: CASSPRGTEETQYF; cdr3_nt: TGTGCCAGCTCACCACGAGGGACGGAAGAGACCCAGTACTTC; d_call: .; j_call: TRBJ2-5; clone_size: few; v_call: TRBV18
cdr3_aa: CASSPRTLSSDEQFF; cdr3_nt: TGTGCCAGCAGTCCTAGGACCCTATCCTCCGATGAGCAGTTCTTC; d_call: .; j_call: TRBJ2-1; clone_size: many; v_call: TRBV12-3/TRBV12-4
cdr3_aa: CSGWTSGRRNTQYF; cdr3_nt: TGCAGCGGGTGGACTAGCGGGAGGAGGAATACGCAGTATTTT; d_call: TRBD2; j_call: TRBJ2-3; clone_size: many; v_call: TRBV29-1
cdr3_aa: CASSLASTSYEQYF; cdr3_nt: TGTGCCAGCAGCTTAGCTTCCACCTCCTACGAGCAGTACTTC; d_call: .; j_call: TRBJ2-7; clone_size: many; v_call: TRBV7-2
cdr3_aa: CSVGEQGGEKLFF; cdr3_nt: TGCAGCGTTGGGGAACAGGGGGGGGAAAAACTGTTTTTT; d_call: TRBD1; j_call: TRBJ1-4; clone_size: many; v_call: TRBV29-1
cdr3_aa: CASSYYGTTDTQYF; cdr3_nt: TGTGCCAGCAGTTACTACGGCACCACGGATACGCAGTATTTT; d_call: .; j_call: TRBJ2-3; clone_size: few; v_call: TRBV6-6
cdr3_aa: CSAAPGRGGTGELFF; cdr3_nt: TGCAGTGCTGCTCCAGGGCGGGGTGGGACCGGGGAGCTGTTTTTT; d_call: .; j_call: TRBJ2-2; clone_size: few; v_call: TRBV20-1
cdr3_aa: CSATDRYEQYF; cdr3_nt: TGCAGTGCTACGGACAGGTACGAGCAGTACTTC; d_call: TRBD1; j_call: TRBJ2-7; clone_size: many; v_call: TRBV20-1
cdr3_aa: CASSSLGMDTEAFF; cdr3_nt: TGTGCCAGCTCATCCCTAGGTATGGACACTGAAGCTTTCTTT; d_call: .; j_call: TRBJ1-1; clone_size: .; v_call: TRBV18
cdr3_aa: CASGATTYEQYF; cdr3_nt: TGTGCCAGCGGAGCTACAACTTACGAGCAGTACTTC; d_call: .; j_call: TRBJ2-7; clone_size: .; v_call: TRBV27
cdr3_aa: CAISESGVKGNSPLHF; cdr3_nt: TGTGCCATCAGTGAGTCGGGAGTGAAGGGGAATTCACCCCTCCACTTT; d_call: .; j_call: TRBJ1-6; clone_size: many; v_call: TRBV10-3
cdr3_aa: CASSLAGRGKAFF; cdr3_nt: TGTGCCAGCAGCTTAGCCGGCAGGGGTAAAGCTTTCTTT; d_call: .; j_call: TRBJ1-1; clone_size: many; v_call: TRBV7-2
cdr3_aa: CASSPGREGTGELFF; cdr3_nt: TGTGCTAGCAGCCCGGGGAGGGAAGGCACCGGGGAGCTGTTTTTT; d_call: TRBD2; j_call: TRBJ2-2; clone_size: many; v_call: TRBV7-7
cdr3_aa: CASSYRDNTGELFF; cdr3_nt: TGTGCCAGCAGTTATCGGGACAACACCGGGGAGCTGTTTTTT; d_call: .; j_call: TRBJ2-2; clone_size: .; v_call: TRBV6-2/TRBV6-3
cdr3_aa: CASRRRTSGMTDTQYF; cdr3_nt: TGTGCCAGCAGACGGCGGACTAGCGGGATGACAGATACGCAGTATTTT; d_call: TRBD2; j_call: TRBJ2-3; clone_size: many; v_call: TRBV27
cdr3_aa: CASTPERINTGELFF; cdr3_nt: TGTGCCAGCACCCCGGAGCGGATCAACACCGGGGAGCTGTTTTTT; d_call: .; j_call: TRBJ2-2; clone_size: few; v_call: TRBV7-2
cdr3_aa: CAWTRETGNTQYF; cdr3_nt: TGTGCCTGGACACGGGAGACCGGGAATACGCAGTATTTT; d_call: .; j_call: TRBJ2-3; clone_size: many; v_call: TRBV30